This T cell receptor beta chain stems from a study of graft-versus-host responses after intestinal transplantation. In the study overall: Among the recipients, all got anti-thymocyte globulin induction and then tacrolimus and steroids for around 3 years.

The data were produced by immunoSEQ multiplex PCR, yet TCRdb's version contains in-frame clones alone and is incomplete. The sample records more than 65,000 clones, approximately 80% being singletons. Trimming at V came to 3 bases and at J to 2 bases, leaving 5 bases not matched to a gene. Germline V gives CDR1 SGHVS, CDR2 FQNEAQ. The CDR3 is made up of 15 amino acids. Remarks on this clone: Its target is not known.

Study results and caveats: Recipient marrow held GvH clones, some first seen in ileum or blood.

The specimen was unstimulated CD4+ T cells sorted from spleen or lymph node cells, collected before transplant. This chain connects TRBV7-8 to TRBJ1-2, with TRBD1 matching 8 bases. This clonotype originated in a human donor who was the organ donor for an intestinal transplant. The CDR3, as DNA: TGTGCCAGCAGCTTGAAACAGGGGGACAACTATGGCTACACCTTC. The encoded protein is CASSLKQGDNYGYTF.